One sample yielded the 32 T cell receptor beta chains listed below, sequenced in a study of OX40 agonist ivuxolimab in advanced cancers. Profiling relied on immunoSEQ multiplex PCR, and the TCRdb table lists in-frame clones only, not all of them. The sample contains some 70,000 clones, about 88% of which appear only once. Source: CD4+ or CD8+ T cells sorted from blood, taken in a trial of the OX40 agonist ivuxolimab. The receptor source for this set is an adult with an advanced solid tumor such as melanoma, head and neck, liver or kidney cancer.

The V gene is TRBV7-6, the J gene TRBJ2-3; D may be TRBD1 or TRBD2 (6 bases each). V was pared by 1 base and J by 0 bases, with 11 bases between. Germline V CDR1 and CDR2: SGHVS, FNYEAQ. CDR3 length equals 16 residues. The CDR3 DNA reads TGTGCCAGCAGCTTAGGATCGGGGGCCAGCACAGATACGCAGTATTTT. Its protein is CASSLGSGASTDTQYF.

The gene calls are TRBV7-2 and TRBJ2-5; no definite D call. Germline CDR1 and CDR2: SGHTA and FQGNSA. V was shortened by 5 bases and J by 5 bases, with 9 bases between the two germline ends. The CDR3 has 12 residues. The CDR3 spells CASSRAAETQYF. CDR3 DNA sequence: TGTGCCAGCAGCCGGGCGGCGGAGACCCAGTACTTC.

The V gene is TRBV30, the J gene TRBJ1-1; 7 nucleotides align to TRBD1. The CDR3 consists of 14 residues. V lost 0 bases and J lost 5; bases outside the gene matches: 6. The germline CDR1 and CDR2 sequences are GTSNPN and SVGIG (reference sequence). For the CDR3, the DNA is TGTGCCTGGAGTGTGAGTCAGGGGGGGACTGAAGCTTTCTTT. It codes for CAWSVSQGGTEAFF.

The chain couples TRBV5-1 to TRBJ2-5, with 11 bases identical to TRBD1. CDR3 length: 15 residues. With 0 bases clipped from V and 5 bases from J, the junction kept 3 bases outside the gene matches. Germline assignment: CDR1 SGHRS and CDR2 YFSETQ. The CDR3 spells CASSLGTGGLETQYF. The CDR3 DNA is TGCGCCAGCAGCTTGGGGACAGGGGGCTTGGAGACCCAGTACTTC. Drawing the rest from reference TRBV5-1 and TRBJ2-5, the complete variable domain is KAGVTQTPRYLIKTRGQQVTLSCSPISGHRSVSWYQQTPGQGLQFLFEYFSETQRNKGNFPGRFSGRQFSNSRSEMNVSTLELGDSALYLCASSLGTGGLETQYFGPGTRLLVL.

The chain has TRBV20-1 and TRBJ2-7, with D uncertain. The CDR3 contains 11 residues. Germline CDR1 is DFQATT and CDR2 is SNEGSKA (reference sequence). Trimming stripped 5 bases from V and 2 bases from J, with 7 bases between. CDR3 DNA: TGCAGTGCTCTGCGAACCTACGAGCAGTACTTC. Protein: CSALRTYEQYF.

The chain combines TRBV7-3 with TRBJ2-7; 10 bases match TRBD1. The CDR3 is 14 residues long. V was pared by 1 base and J by 6 bases, with 3 bases of the junction left unmatched. CDR1 is SGHTA, CDR2 FQGTGA, per germline. Written as DNA, the CDR3 is TGTGCCAGCAGCTTAAGTGGGGACAGGGGCGAGCAGTACTTC. Residues: CASSLSGDRGEQYF.

This chain links TRBV7-2 with TRBJ1-3; 8 nucleotides line up with TRBD1. CDR3 length: 15 residues. The junction had 11 bases not matched to a gene; V was cut back by 4 bases and J by 9 bases. From germline, CDR1 is SGHTA and CDR2 FQGNSA. The CDR3 is CASSSGTGRMSTIYF. CDR3 bases: TGTGCCAGCAGCTCCGGGACAGGACGTATGAGCACCATATATTTT.

The rearrangement uses TRBV30 and TRBJ1-6; the match to TRBD1 covers 8 bases. The CDR3 contains 13 residues. J gave up 10 bases and V 1 base, and 3 bases lay outside the gene matches. Germline CDR1 GTSNPN, CDR2 SVGIG (reference sequence). Here the CDR3 reads CAWSGTGHSPLHF. The CDR3 coding sequence is TGTGCCTGGAGTGGGACAGGGCACTCACCCCTCCACTTT.

The chain is built from TRBV18 and TRBJ1-2; 10 bases fit TRBD1. The CDR3 consists of 15 residues. Germline assignment: CDR1 KGHSH and CDR2 LQKENI. V was clipped by 4 bases and J by 4 bases; unmatched bases: 6. CDR3 amino acids: CASSLGGQGSYGYTF. In DNA form, the CDR3 reads TGTGCCAGCTCACTCGGGGGACAGGGGAGCTATGGCTACACCTTC.

The V gene is TRBV29-1, the J gene TRBJ2-3; 7 bases fit TRBD1. V shed 3 bases and J 2 bases; nucleotides not matched to a gene: 5. CDR1 is SQVTM, CDR2 ANQGSEA, per germline. The CDR3 covers 14 residues. The CDR3 here is CSVERGQITDTQYF. CDR3 nucleotides: TGCAGCGTTGAGAGGGGACAGATCACAGATACGCAGTATTTT.

The genes are TRBV7-9 and TRBJ2-3, with a possible D match to TRBD1 (5 bases). V was pared by 1 base and J by 1 base, with 15 bases between. The CDR3 length is 17 residues. CDR1 SEHNR and CDR2 FQNEAQ come from the germline V gene (reference sequence). CDR3 nucleotide sequence: TGTGCCAGCAGCTTAGGATTGAGAGACAGAGGCACAGATACGCAGTATTTT. Translation gives CASSLGLRDRGTDTQYF.

There are a few counts of this clone. Mismatch with germline at one junction end may stem from a read error. The chain uses TRBV7-7 and TRBJ2-3, with D unclear. The CDR3 spans 15 residues. CDR1 SSHAT and CDR2 FNYEAQ come from the germline V gene (reference sequence). CDR3 in amino acids: CASSLGLLDADTQYF. CDR3 nucleotide sequence: TGTGCTAGCAGCTTAGGCCTTTTGGACGCAGATACGCAGTATTTT.

This chain uses TRBV19 with TRBJ2-1; tentatively, D is TRBD2 (7 bases). Germline V gives CDR1 LNHDA, CDR2 SQIVND (reference sequence). V was pared by 6 bases and J by 7 bases, with 13 bases between. The CDR3 consists of 13 residues. The CDR3 reads CASRGRGVNEQFF. DNA for the CDR3: TGTGCCAGTAGGGGGAGGGGGGTTAATGAGCAGTTCTTC.

The chain recombines TRBV5-4 with TRBJ2-3, with D perhaps TRBD2 (6 bases). The CDR3 totals 14 residues. V dropped 9 bases and J dropped 0 bases, with 14 bases sitting between them. CDR1 is SGHNT and CDR2 is YYREEE in the germline V gene (reference sequence). In nucleotides, the CDR3 is TGTGCCATCAGGACTACCACTAGCACAGATACGCAGTATTTT. Its protein product is CAIRTTTSTDTQYF.

CDR3 nucleotide sequence: TGTGCCAGCAGTTTATTAGGTACTAGCGGGAGCTTTGAGCAGTTCTTC. It codes for CASSLLGTSGSFEQFF. The chain is built from TRBV28 and TRBJ2-1; 11 bases are shared with TRBD2. The germline gives CDR1 MDHEN, CDR2 SYDVKM. The CDR3 consists of 16 residues. V was pared by 1 base and J by 9 bases, with 8 bases of the junction left unmatched.

The J gene is TRBJ2-3, the V gene TRBV2; 9 nucleotides agree with TRBD2. The CDR3 covers 15 residues. The germline V gene encodes CDR1 SNHLY and CDR2 FYNNEI. V lost 3 bases, J lost 6 bases, and 7 bases stayed unmatched. The chain's CDR3 is CASSEIAGVGDTQYF. Written as DNA, the CDR3 is TGTGCCAGCAGTGAGATAGCGGGAGTAGGGGATACGCAGTATTTT.

The genes are TRBV4-1 and TRBJ2-7; 8 bases align to TRBD1. V trimming: 1 base; J trimming: 4 bases; junction bases outside the gene matches: 6. The CDR3 contains 15 residues. Looked up from germline, CDR1 is MGHRA and CDR2 is YSYEKL. The DNA for the CDR3 is TGCGCCAGCAGCCAAGTCCAGGGGGCGGGTTACGAGCAGTACTTC. The encoded protein is CASSQVQGAGYEQYF.

This rearrangement joins TRBV5-1 to TRBJ1-4; TRBD1 matches at 7 bases. The V gene end was trimmed by 6 bases and the J gene end by 12 bases; junction bases not matched to a gene: 17. The germline V gene encodes CDR1 SGHRS and CDR2 YFSETQ. The CDR3 is 15 amino acids. The CDR3 protein is CASNKLQGPGGELFF. In DNA, the CDR3 is TGCGCCAGCAACAAGCTACAGGGGCCCGGTGGGGAACTGTTTTTT.

The V and J genes are TRBV9 and TRBJ1-2; D not certain. Trimming left V 1 base short and J 7 bases short, with 8 bases between. The CDR3 covers 12 residues. Per the germline V gene, CDR1 is SGDLS and CDR2 is YYNGEE. The CDR3: CASSVIGVGYTF. Written as DNA, the CDR3 is TGTGCCAGCAGCGTAATTGGGGTTGGCTACACCTTC.

The V call is TRBV19, the J call TRBJ2-2, with 10 bases identical to TRBD1. The V gene's germline CDR1 is LNHDA and CDR2 SQIVND (reference sequence). The CDR3 loop spans 17 amino acids. After removal of 5 bases from V and 5 bases from J, the junction contained 11 bases not matched to a gene. CDR3 nucleotide sequence: TGTGCCAGTAGTCTCCTAAGCGGGACAGGGGCGACCGGGGAGCTGTTTTTT. This translates into CASSLLSGTGATGELFF.

The rearrangement joins TRBV10-3 to TRBJ2-1; TRBD2 agrees at 15 bases. V was clipped by 0 bases and J by 10 bases; unmatched bases: 1. Per the germline V gene, CDR1 is ENHRY and CDR2 is SYGVKD. The CDR3 sequence is 15 residues long. Here the CDR3 DNA reads TGTGCCATCAGTGAGTCGGGACTAGCGGGGGGAGAGCAGTTCTTC. This sequence encodes CAISESGLAGGEQFF.

The chain carries TRBV7-3 and TRBJ2-7, with 9 nucleotides matching TRBD1. The CDR3 is made up of 15 amino acids. Germline-derived CDR1 and CDR2 are SGHTA and FQGTGA. V lost 5 bases to trimming and J lost 1 base; unmatched junction nucleotides: 6. CDR3 nucleotide sequence: TGTGCCAGCAGCCTTTCCGGGACAGGGTCCTACGAGCAGTACTTC. It specifies CASSLSGTGSYEQYF. Together with reference TRBV7-3 and TRBJ2-7, the CDR3 gives the full variable domain: GAGVSQTPSNKVTEKGKYVELRCDPISGHTALYWYRQSLGQGPEFLIYFQGTGAADDSGLPNDRFFAVRPEGSVSTLKIQRTERGDSAVYLCASSLSGTGSYEQYFGPGTRLTVT.

The chain couples TRBV4-2 to TRBJ2-1; TRBD2 matches 7 bases. The CDR3 has 17 amino acids. In germline, CDR1 is LGHNA, CDR2 YNFKEQ. The V segment lost 2 bases and the J segment 5 bases; nucleotides outside the gene matches: 12. The CDR3 DNA reads TGTGCCAGCAGCCAACCTCACGGGGGAGGGTTCCACAATGAGCAGTTCTTC. Protein product: CASSQPHGGGFHNEQFF.

The chain is built from TRBV7-3 and TRBJ2-7, with a tentative D call TRBD2 (6 bases). The CDR3 contains 13 residues. Germline loops: CDR1 SGHTA, CDR2 FQGTGA. V lost 3 bases and J lost 7, with 13 bases in between. CDR3: CASSFQGLWEQYF. CDR3 sequence (DNA): TGTGCCAGCAGCTTTCAGGGACTCTGGGAGCAGTACTTC.

This chain uses TRBV5-6 with TRBJ2-5; D is undetermined. Per germline, CDR1 SGHDT and CDR2 YYEEEE. The ends were cut back, 0 bases at V and 5 bases at J, with 5 bases in the middle. This CDR3 contains 12 residues. In DNA, the CDR3 is TGTGCCAGCAGCTTGGAGTACGAGACCCAGTACTTC. Amino acids: CASSLEYETQYF. Complete variable domain (other parts from reference TRBV5-6 and TRBJ2-5): DAGVTQSPTHLIKTRGQQVTLRCSPKSGHDTVSWYQQALGQGPQFIFQYYEEEERQRGNFPDRFSGHQFPNYSSELNVNALLLGDSALYLCASSLEYETQYFGPGTRLLVL.

The chain combines TRBV5-1 with TRBJ1-3; D unclear. The V gene lost 2 bases and the J gene lost 1 base, with 4 bases spanning the gap. The germline CDR1 and CDR2 sequences are SGHRS and YFSETQ. The CDR3 length is 13 residues. In DNA form, the CDR3 reads TGCGCCAGCAGCTTTAGTTCTGGAAACACCATATATTTT. It is translated as CASSFSSGNTIYF.

CDR3 loop: CASRFTWGNEQFF. The CDR3, as DNA: TGTGCCAGCAGGTTTACCTGGGGGAATGAGCAGTTCTTC. This chain joins TRBV2 and TRBJ2-1; D might be TRBD1 or TRBD2, each matching 5 bases. The CDR3 is 13 amino acids. CDR1 is SNHLY and CDR2 is FYNNEI in the germline V gene. V lost 6 bases to trimming and J lost 7 bases, with 13 bases between them.

V gene TRBV7-7 combines with J gene TRBJ2-2, with TRBD1 identical over 7 bases. The CDR3 contains 16 residues. Germline assignment: CDR1 SSHAT and CDR2 FNYEAQ (reference sequence). The V and J ends lost 1 base and 4 bases, in that order; junction bases with no gene match: 6. The CDR3 loop is CASSLETGLSTGELFF. Written as DNA, the CDR3 is TGTGCCAGCAGCTTAGAGACAGGGCTAAGCACCGGGGAGCTGTTTTTT.

The J gene is TRBJ1-5, the V gene TRBV18, with TRBD1 matching 7 bases. With V trimmed by 3 bases and J by 6 bases, 11 bases remained unmatched. The CDR3 extends over 16 amino acids. In germline, CDR1 is KGHSH, CDR2 LQKENI. The CDR3 reads CASSPFRTGEGQPQHF. The CDR3 region has the DNA TGTGCCAGCTCACCTTTCAGAACAGGGGAGGGTCAGCCCCAGCATTTT.

The DNA of the CDR3 is TGCGCCAGCAGCTTGGAATCGCCGACCTACAATGAGCAGTTCTTC. Protein product: CASSLESPTYNEQFF. V is TRBV5-1 and J is TRBJ2-1; D unresolved. From germline, CDR1 is SGHRS and CDR2 YFSETQ. Trimming shortened V by 0 bases and J by 2 bases, and 9 bases separated the two germline ends. The CDR3 totals 15 residues.

V is TRBV5-4 and J is TRBJ2-3; TRBD2 matches at 8 bases. Germline V gene lookup returns CDR1 SGHNT and CDR2 YYREEE (reference sequence). After removal of 4 bases from V and 0 bases from J, the junction contained 7 bases not matched to a gene. This CDR3 is built from 16 residues. The CDR3 spells CASSGGSSGSTDTQYF. The CDR3, as DNA: TGTGCCAGCAGCGGAGGTTCTAGCGGGAGCACAGATACGCAGTATTTT.

This rearrangement joins TRBV2 to TRBJ2-2; 7 bases fit TRBD2. This CDR3 spans 17 amino acids. Germline CDR1 is SNHLY and CDR2 is FYNNEI. The V gene end was trimmed by 6 bases and the J gene end by 4 bases; junction bases not matched to a gene: 14. This CDR3 is CASSPGLESFFTGELFF. CDR3 sequence (DNA): TGTGCCAGCAGCCCAGGACTAGAAAGTTTTTTCACCGGGGAGCTGTTTTTT.